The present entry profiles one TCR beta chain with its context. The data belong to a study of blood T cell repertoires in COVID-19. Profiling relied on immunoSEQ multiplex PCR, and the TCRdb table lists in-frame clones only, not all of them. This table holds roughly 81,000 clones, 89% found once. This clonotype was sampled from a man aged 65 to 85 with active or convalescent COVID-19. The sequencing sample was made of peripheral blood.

CDR3 in DNA: TGTGCCAGCAGCTTGGCGGCGGGGGGGCTGTACGAGCAGTACTTC. Its translation is CASSLAAGGLYEQYF. This rearrangement joins TRBV5-4 to TRBJ2-7, with 9 bases aligning to TRBD2. This CDR3 spans 15 amino acids. The V gene's germline CDR1 is SGHNT and CDR2 YYREEE (reference sequence). J was trimmed by 4 bases and V by 0 bases; bases with no gene match: 5.